These 16 T cell receptor beta chains originate from one sample sequenced in a study of blood T cell repertoires in COVID-19. Some clones are missing from TCRdb's copy, which holds only in-frame ones; the method was immunoSEQ multiplex PCR. The repertoire has 75,000 or so clones, roughly 89% of them found once; the top ten carry roughly 5%. The specimen sequenced was peripheral blood. These receptors were obtained from a woman aged 80 or over with active or convalescent COVID-19.

To note about this clone: Sequence at one end of the junction differs from germline and may be a read error. The chain joins TRBV5-4 to TRBJ2-3; 15 bases match TRBD2. The germline V gene encodes CDR1 SGHNT and CDR2 YYREEE (reference sequence). The CDR3 covers 11 residues. The CDR3 nucleotides read TGTGCCAGCAGCCTCGGGACTAGCGGGGGGTGG. It yields the protein CASSLGTSGGW.

This chain links TRBV9 with TRBJ2-7, with a possible D match to TRBD2 (5 bases). CDR3 length: 15 residues. The germline V gene encodes CDR1 SGDLS and CDR2 YYNGEE. With 4 bases removed from V and 5 bases from J, the gap between germline ends came to 19 bases. The CDR3 bases are TGTGCCAGCAGCCCCCGCGGAGGAATTAAGAACGAGCAGTACTTC. This gives the protein CASSPRGGIKNEQYF.

The rearrangement links TRBV24-1 to TRBJ2-3, with D perhaps TRBD1 (6 bases). The V end was cut by 4 bases, the J end by 2 bases, with 12 bases between. Germline CDR1 KGHDR, CDR2 SFDVKD. This CDR3 region has 15 residues. Here the CDR3 reads CATSDSGQPTDTQYF. CDR3 sequence (DNA): TGTGCCACCAGTGACTCGGGACAACCCACAGATACGCAGTATTTT.

J is TRBJ2-7 and V is TRBV19; 8 bases align to TRBD1. This CDR3 has 16 residues. J lost 2 bases, V lost 3 bases, and 9 bases had no gene match. CDR1 LNHDA and CDR2 SQIVND come from the germline V gene (reference sequence). CDR3 DNA: TGTGCCAGTAGTATTTCCCGGGACAGGCCTACCTACGAGCAGTACTTC. This gives the protein CASSISRDRPTYEQYF.

The V gene is TRBV18, the J gene TRBJ1-2, with D tentatively TRBD1 (5 bases). CDR3 size: 13 residues. CDR1 and CDR2 from the germline V gene are KGHSH and LQKENI. V was pared by 6 bases and J by 4 bases, with 12 bases between. The CDR3 here is CASSPDSLYGYTF. Here the CDR3 DNA reads TGTGCCAGCTCCCCAGACAGTCTCTATGGCTACACCTTC.

This clone appeared a few times. The chain has TRBV2 and TRBJ1-6; TRBD1 might be the D (5 bases). The germline gives CDR1 SNHLY, CDR2 FYNNEI. Trimming shortened V by 5 bases and J by 8 bases, and 10 bases separated the two germline ends. The CDR3 runs to 13 residues. This chain's CDR3 is CASSIGADSPLHF. The CDR3 DNA reads as TGTGCCAGCAGTATAGGGGCCGATTCACCCCTCCACTTT.

This chain's CDR3 is CATSRDLGSPSYQETQYF. The CDR3 bases are TGTGCCACCAGCAGAGATCTGGGCAGCCCGTCGTACCAAGAGACCCAGTACTTC. This chain joins TRBV15 and TRBJ2-5; D uncertain. This CDR3 comprises 18 residues. V lost 0 bases to trimming and J lost 0 bases, with 17 bases between them. Germline lookup yields CDR1 LNHNV and CDR2 YYDKDF (reference sequence).

The V call is TRBV9, the J call TRBJ2-1; 13 nucleotides line up with TRBD2. This CDR3 has 15 amino acids. The V and J ends lost 4 bases and 3 bases, in that order; junction bases with no gene match: 1. Germline CDR1 reads SGDLS; CDR2 reads YYNGEE. The CDR3 reads CASSWTSGSYNEQFF. CDR3 sequence (DNA): TGTGCCAGCAGCTGGACTAGCGGGAGCTACAATGAGCAGTTCTTC.

The chain couples TRBV7-2 to TRBJ2-3; 9 nucleotides match TRBD1. CDR1 SGHTA and CDR2 FQGNSA come from the germline V gene. Trimming at V came to 3 bases and at J to 5 bases, leaving 6 bases not matched to a gene. There are 15 residues in the CDR3. The CDR3 region is CASSLRTGDKDTQYF. The CDR3 nucleotides are TGTGCCAGCAGCTTGCGGACAGGGGATAAAGATACGCAGTATTTT.

With respect to this clone: At one boundary the junction diverges from the germline segment, which might be a read error. The chain combines TRBV11-3 with TRBJ2-5; the match to TRBD2 covers 12 bases. From germline, CDR1 is SGHNT and CDR2 YENEEA. The CDR3 sequence is 16 residues long. The CDR3, as DNA: TGTGCCAGCAGCCTAGAGGGGACTAGCGGGCTCGAGCCCCAGTACTTC. This gives the protein CASSLEGTSGLEPQYF.

V gene TRBV7-9 combines with J gene TRBJ2-3; D not certain. This CDR3 is built from 14 residues. The V gene lost 3 bases and the J gene lost 2 bases, with 9 bases spanning the gap. The germline CDR1 and CDR2 sequences are SEHNR and FQNEAQ (reference sequence). This chain's CDR3 is CASSFGVVTDTQYF. The CDR3, as DNA: TGTGCCAGCAGCTTTGGAGTAGTCACAGATACGCAGTATTTT. Together with reference TRBV7-9 and TRBJ2-3, the CDR3 gives the full variable domain: DTGVSQNPRHKITKRGQNVTFRCDPISEHNRLYWYRQTLGQGPEFLTYFQNEAQLEKSRLLSDRFSAERPKGSFSTLEIQRTEQGDSAMYLCASSFGVVTDTQYFGPGTRLTVL.

This chain joins TRBV9 and TRBJ2-7; D is unresolved. The germline V gene has CDR1 SGDLS and CDR2 YYNGEE. The length of the CDR3 is 14 residues. The V end lost 0 bases, the J end lost 2 bases, and 9 bases lay between the germline ends. CDR3 in amino acids: CASSVGQKPYEQYF. The CDR3 bases are TGTGCCAGCAGCGTAGGGCAGAAACCCTACGAGCAGTACTTC.

V and J are TRBV18 and TRBJ2-4; 8 bases fit TRBD1. The CDR3 contains 19 residues. Trimming took 3 bases from V and 1 from J; bases not matched to a gene: 14. Germline V gene lookup returns CDR1 KGHSH and CDR2 LQKENI. The CDR3 loop reads CASSPNRQGIGSAKNIQYF. The CDR3 bases are TGTGCCAGCTCACCGAACCGACAGGGGATCGGAAGTGCCAAAAACATTCAGTACTTC.

In this sample, this clone turned up once. V is TRBV20-1 and J is TRBJ1-2, with a possible D match to TRBD1 (5 bases). V was pared by 3 bases and J by 4 bases, with 6 bases between. Germline V gives CDR1 DFQATT, CDR2 SNEGSKA (reference sequence). There are 11 residues in the CDR3. The CDR3 region has the DNA TGCAGTGCTAGTAGGGGCTATGGCTACACCTTC. This translates into CSASRGYGYTF.

The chain joins TRBV2 to TRBJ1-5; D possibly corresponds to TRBD1 (5 bases). This CDR3 is built from 13 residues. Germline V gives CDR1 SNHLY, CDR2 FYNNEI. Trimming stripped 4 bases from V and 5 bases from J, with 9 bases between. As DNA, the CDR3 is TGTGCCAGCAGTGGAACAGGTGATCAGCCCCAGCATTTT. Its translation is CASSGTGDQPQHF.

The V call is TRBV5-5, the J call TRBJ2-1, with a weak D call TRBD2 (6 bases). Germline values: CDR1 SGHKS, CDR2 YYEKEE (reference sequence). This CDR3 spans 12 amino acids. V was shortened by 4 bases and J by 11 bases, with 13 bases between the two germline ends. Here the CDR3 reads CASSRESGKQFF. Here the CDR3 DNA reads TGTGCCAGCAGCCGGGAGTCCGGAAAGCAGTTCTTC. The whole variable domain, remainder taken from reference TRBV5-5 and TRBJ2-1, is DAGVTQSPTHLIKTRGQQVTLRCSPISGHKSVSWYQQVLGQGPQFIFQYYEKEERGRGNFPDRFSARQFPNYSSELNVNALLLGDSALYLCASSRESGKQFFGPGTRLTVL.